This TCR beta chain was captured by sequencing in a study of cytomegalovirus exposure and HLA in healthy donors. Both 60 Vbeta primers and 13 Jbeta primers went into the PCR. The method was immunoSEQ multiplex PCR; TCRdb's version includes in-frame clones alone and lacks a portion of them. The repertoire holds just over 95,000 clones, with approximately 77% as singletons. V was trimmed by 0 bases and J by 4 bases, leaving 19 bases between them. The length of the CDR3 is 17 residues. Germline V lookup: CDR1 SGHRS, CDR2 YFSETQ. The chain couples TRBV5-1 to TRBJ1-1; tentative D call: TRBD1 (6 bases). The specimen was PBMCs. This sequence originates from a woman aged 40 to 50 in good health and CMV-seronegative. The DNA of the CDR3 is TGCGCCAGCAGCTTGGGGGGAGGGGGTAACTCGGGCACTGAAGCTTTCTTT. Its protein product is CASSLGGGGNSGTEAFF.